This T cell receptor (beta chain) is from a study of shared clonotypes between healthy human individuals. Study-wide context: Donors were a couple of women and a few men aged 18 to 49.

Assay execution took place at the deep level. Generated by immunoSEQ multiplex PCR, the TCRdb table keeps only in-frame clones and is missing some. Of around 980,000 clones listed, around 78% are singletons. Whole-study results and caveats: Sampling involved blood alone; tissue repertoires likely differ. Compared with clonotypes that all four donors shared, non-shared clonotypes had lower generation probabilities.

On this clone: Its antigen is as yet unknown.

Germline assignment: CDR1 MNHNS and CDR2 SASEGT. The CDR3 runs 12 residues. Trimming took 2 bases from V and 7 from J, leaving 8 bases between them. The TCR was taken from a man aged 18 to 35 in good health. Some clones in this sample may be carry-over from other donors' samples. V and J are TRBV6-1 and TRBJ1-1; unclear D gene. The sample comprised memory CD4+ T cells from PBMCs. Subset denoted: CD45RA-negative fraction. CDR3: CASSEWVSEAFF. As DNA, the CDR3 is TGTGCCAGCAGTGAATGGGTCAGTGAAGCTTTCTTT.